This T cell receptor (beta chain) was documented in a study of blood T cells in healthy people across ages. For the study at large: Through template switching, about one barcoded beta molecule was captured per two T cells, as measured in model experiments.

General study points: Roughly linearly, TCR beta diversity per million T cells fell as age increased.

Worth noting for this clonotype: Its antigen remains unknown.

Trimming took off 7 bases at V and 7 bases at J, with 4 bases between the two ends. CDR3 length: 8 residues. Germline lookup yields CDR1 SQVTM and CDR2 ANQGSEA. Total RNA was extracted at no less than 6 micrograms per sample. The authors ran a second PCR of roughly 7 to 11 cycles using a sample-barcoded 5' primer and a J-beta primer mix. TCRdb processed the 5' RACE reads anew with MiXCR; each CDR3 protein has one entry. The data show 1.5 million to 2 million distinct CDR3 sequences, more than 35% seen once. The genes are TRBV29-1 and TRBJ1-1, with unresolved D. Source material: blood. The TCR sequence derives from a human donor in good health. The CDR3 loop is CSADEAFF. The CDR3 nucleotides read TGCAGCGCCGATGAAGCTTTCTTT.